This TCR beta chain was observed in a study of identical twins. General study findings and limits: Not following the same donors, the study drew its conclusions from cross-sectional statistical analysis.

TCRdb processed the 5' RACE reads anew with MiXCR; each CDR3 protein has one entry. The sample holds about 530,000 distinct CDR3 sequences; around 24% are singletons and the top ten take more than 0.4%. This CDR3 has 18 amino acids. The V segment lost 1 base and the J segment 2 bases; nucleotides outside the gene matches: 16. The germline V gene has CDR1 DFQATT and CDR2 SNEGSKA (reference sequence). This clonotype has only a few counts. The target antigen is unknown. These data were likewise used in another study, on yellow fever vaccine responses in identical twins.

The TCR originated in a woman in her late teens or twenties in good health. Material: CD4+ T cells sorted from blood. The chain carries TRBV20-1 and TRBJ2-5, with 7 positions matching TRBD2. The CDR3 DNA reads TGCAGTGCTAGAGGAGCGGGAAGCCCCGATATGACTCAAGAGACCCAGTACTTC. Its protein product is CSARGAGSPDMTQETQYF.